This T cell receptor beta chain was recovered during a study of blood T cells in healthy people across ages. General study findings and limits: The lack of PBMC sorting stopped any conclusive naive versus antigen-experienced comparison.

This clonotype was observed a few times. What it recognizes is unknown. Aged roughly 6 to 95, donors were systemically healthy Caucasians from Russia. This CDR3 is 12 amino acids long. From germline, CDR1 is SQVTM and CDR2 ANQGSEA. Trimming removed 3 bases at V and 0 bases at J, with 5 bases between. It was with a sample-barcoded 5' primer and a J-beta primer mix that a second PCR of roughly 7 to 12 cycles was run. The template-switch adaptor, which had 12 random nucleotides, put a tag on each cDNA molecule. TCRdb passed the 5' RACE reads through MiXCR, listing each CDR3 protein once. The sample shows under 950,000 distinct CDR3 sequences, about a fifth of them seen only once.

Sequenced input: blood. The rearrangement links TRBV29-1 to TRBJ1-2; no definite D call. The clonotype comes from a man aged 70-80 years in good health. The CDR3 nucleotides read TGCAGCGTTGACCCAGCTAACTATGGCTACACCTTC. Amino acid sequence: CSVDPANYGYTF.